Below are 4 T cell receptor beta chains sequenced from a single sample in a study of cytomegalovirus exposure and HLA in healthy donors. The PCR was carried out with 60 Vbeta primers and 13 Jbeta primers. TCRdb's table, derived via immunoSEQ multiplex PCR, lists solely in-frame clones and lacks some. This table holds 140,000 to 150,000 clones, roughly 80% found once. The sequencing sample was made of PBMCs. These receptors were taken from a man aged 35 to 55 in good health and CMV-seropositive.

This clone appeared once. J is TRBJ1-1 and V is TRBV29-1; D is possibly TRBD1 (6 bases). This CDR3 is built from 13 residues. V was trimmed by 1 base and J by 2 bases, leaving 8 bases between them. The V gene's germline CDR1 is SQVTM and CDR2 ANQGSEA. This CDR3 is CSVEVDSNTEAFF. CDR3 nucleotides: TGCAGCGTTGAAGTGGACAGCAACACTGAAGCTTTCTTT. The full variable domain, completed using reference TRBV29-1 and TRBJ1-1, is SAVISQKPSRDICQRGTSLTIQCQVDSQVTMMFWYRQQPGQSLTLIATANQGSEATYESGFVIDKFPISRPNLTFSTLTVSNMSPEDSSIYLCSVEVDSNTEAFFGQGTRLTVV.

This clone has only one observation. Compared with germline, one end of the junction differs, possibly owing to a read error. This chain joins TRBV7-9 and TRBJ1-4; 7 bases align to TRBD1. Germline CDR1 is SEHNR and CDR2 is FQNEAQ (reference sequence). The CDR3 runs to 14 residues. In DNA, the CDR3 is TGTTCCAGCACCGACAGGGCCCTTAATGAAAAACTGTTTTTT. Residues: CSSTDRALNEKLFF.

The V and J genes are TRBV4-3 and TRBJ1-4; D remains ambiguous. The CDR3 totals 16 residues. In germline, CDR1 is LGHNA, CDR2 YSLEER. V was cut by 0 bases and J by 7 bases, with 15 bases left in between. CDR3 residues: CASSQDSGLTGEKLFF. As DNA, the CDR3 is TGCGCCAGCAGCCAAGATTCGGGGTTGACGGGTGAAAAACTGTTTTTT.

The DNA of the CDR3 is TGTGCTAGTGGTTTTTCCTCCGGGACTCAAGCCTACAATGAGCAGTTCTTC. Amino acids: CASGFSSGTQAYNEQFF. The chain joins TRBV12-5 to TRBJ2-1; D possibly corresponds to TRBD2 (6 bases). The ends were cut back, 3 bases at V and 2 bases at J, with 17 bases in the middle. CDR1 LGHNT and CDR2 FRNRAP come from the germline V gene. The CDR3 extends over 17 amino acids. Based on the CDR3 plus reference TRBV12-5 and TRBJ2-1, the full variable domain is DARVTQTPRHKVTEMGQEVTMRCQPILGHNTVFWYRQTMMQGLELLAYFRNRAPLDDSGMPKDRFSAEMPDATLATLKIQPSEPRDSAVYFCASGFSSGTQAYNEQFFGPGTRLTVL.